A selection of T cell receptor beta chains follows, all from one sample in a study of blood T cell repertoires in COVID-19. TCRdb's table, derived via immunoSEQ multiplex PCR, lists solely in-frame clones and lacks some. The sample shows more than 85,000 clones, 80% to 95% of them seen only once. The sequencing input was peripheral blood. These receptors were obtained from a man in his 70s with acute or convalescent COVID-19. Both conserved end residues are part of each CDR3. Fields, in order: clone size, V gene, J gene, CDR3 length, D gene, CDR3 DNA, CDR3 protein. D genes are given only for firm matches. Some rows mark clone size as missing; the rest say once, few, many or name a class of expanded clone.

abundance: once
v_gene: TRBV6-2/TRBV6-3
j_gene: TRBJ1-1
len: 11
d_gene: .
CDR3nt: TGTGCCAGCAGCAACTCCCGACAGACTTTCTTT
CDR3aa: CASSNSRQTFF

abundance: .
v_gene: TRBV4-2
j_gene: TRBJ2-7
len: 16
d_gene: TRBD2
CDR3nt: TGTGCCAGCAGCCCAATAGGGCGGGAGAGCTCCTACGAGCAGTACTTC
CDR3aa: CASSPIGRESSYEQYF

abundance: .
v_gene: TRBV6-5
j_gene: TRBJ2-7
len: 13
d_gene: TRBD1
CDR3nt: TGTGCCAGCAGGTTGGGACAGGGTTACGAGCAGTACTTC
CDR3aa: CASRLGQGYEQYF

abundance: .
v_gene: TRBV2
j_gene: TRBJ1-3
len: 16
d_gene: .
CDR3nt: TGTGCCAGCAGTGAAGCTCAGGGGTGGGCTGGAAACACCATATATTTT
CDR3aa: CASSEAQGWAGNTIYF

abundance: .
v_gene: TRBV18
j_gene: TRBJ1-3
len: 15
d_gene: TRBD1
CDR3nt: TGTGCCAGCTCACTACAGGGACAGGGCGGAAACACCATATATTTT
CDR3aa: CASSLQGQGGNTIYF

abundance: .
v_gene: TRBV6-6
j_gene: TRBJ2-7
len: 12
d_gene: .
CDR3nt: TGTGCCAGCAGTCCCGGTTCCTACGAGCAGTACTTC
CDR3aa: CASSPGSYEQYF

abundance: .
v_gene: TRBV10-3
j_gene: TRBJ1-3
len: 16
d_gene: .
CDR3nt: TGTGCCATCAGTGATCAGGCAGGTCGCCCTTGGAACACCATATATTTT
CDR3aa: CAISDQAGRPWNTIYF

abundance: .
v_gene: TRBV7-9
j_gene: TRBJ2-7
len: 14
d_gene: .
CDR3nt: TGTGCCAGCAGCTTAGGGCTAGCTAAATACGAGCAGTACTTC
CDR3aa: CASSLGLAKYEQYF

abundance: .
v_gene: TRBV4-1
j_gene: TRBJ2-5
len: 16
d_gene: TRBD2
CDR3nt: TGCGCCAGCAGCCAAGCCCGGACTAGCGGGAGGGAGACCCAGTACTTC
CDR3aa: CASSQARTSGRETQYF

abundance: .
v_gene: TRBV6-4
j_gene: TRBJ1-6
len: 14
d_gene: TRBD1
CDR3nt: TGTGCCAGCAGCTTACAGGGGGCCGGATCACCCCTCCACTTT
CDR3aa: CASSLQGAGSPLHF

abundance: .
v_gene: TRBV5-5
j_gene: TRBJ2-7
len: 13
d_gene: .
CDR3nt: TGTGCCAGCAGCTTGGACACACCCTACGAGCAGTACTTC
CDR3aa: CASSLDTPYEQYF

abundance: .
v_gene: TRBV4-2
j_gene: TRBJ1-4
len: 14
d_gene: .
CDR3nt: TGTGCCAGCAGCCAAGCTTGGAGTACGGAAAAACTGTTTTTT
CDR3aa: CASSQAWSTEKLFF

abundance: .
v_gene: TRBV30
j_gene: TRBJ1-2
len: 11
d_gene: .
CDR3nt: TGTGCCTGGAGTCTTTTCGGACACCTCTCCTTC
CDR3aa: CAWSLFGHLSF

abundance: few
v_gene: TRBV10-2
j_gene: TRBJ2-1
len: 14
d_gene: TRBD2
CDR3nt: TGCGCCAGCAGTACGGCTAGCGGATACAATGAGCAGTTCTTC
CDR3aa: CASSTASGYNEQFF

abundance: .
v_gene: TRBV12-5
j_gene: TRBJ2-2
len: 19
d_gene: TRBD1
CDR3nt: TGTGCTAGTGGTTTGGTACTACTGGCCGACAGGGGCTCCCCCGGGGAGCTGTTTTTT
CDR3aa: CASGLVLLADRGSPGELFF

abundance: .
v_gene: TRBV5-4
j_gene: TRBJ1-2
len: 18
d_gene: .
CDR3nt: TGTGCCAGCAGCTTGCCTGGCGTACAGGCTTTAGCTAACTATGGCTACACCTTC
CDR3aa: CASSLPGVQALANYGYTF

abundance: .
v_gene: TRBV6-2/TRBV6-3
j_gene: TRBJ2-1
len: 14
d_gene: .
CDR3nt: TGTGCCAGCACCCCACAGGGTTCCTACAATGAGCAGTTCTTC
CDR3aa: CASTPQGSYNEQFF

abundance: once
v_gene: TRBV6-2/TRBV6-3
j_gene: TRBJ2-1
len: 20
d_gene: TRBD2
CDR3nt: TGTGCCAGCAGTTATTCAACACTAGCGGGAGGGCCCCGGTCCTACAATGAGCAGTTCTTC
CDR3aa: CASSYSTLAGGPRSYNEQFF

abundance: .
v_gene: TRBV12-5
j_gene: TRBJ2-7
len: 13
d_gene: .
CDR3nt: TGTGCTAGTGCGGTAGCGGTCTCCTACGAGCAGTACTTC
CDR3aa: CASAVAVSYEQYF

abundance: .
v_gene: TRBV6-5
j_gene: TRBJ1-1
len: 14
d_gene: TRBD1
CDR3nt: TGTGCCAGCAGACCGACAGGGGAGAGGATTGAAGCTTTCTTT
CDR3aa: CASRPTGERIEAFF

abundance: .
v_gene: TRBV28
j_gene: TRBJ1-1
len: 14
d_gene: .
CDR3nt: TGTGCCAGCAGCCATTATACGGGGAACACTGAAGCTTTCTTT
CDR3aa: CASSHYTGNTEAFF

abundance: .
v_gene: TRBV2
j_gene: TRBJ2-7
len: 14
d_gene: TRBD1
CDR3nt: TGTGCCAGCAGTGAAGCGCGACAGGGGGGCGAGCAGTACTTC
CDR3aa: CASSEARQGGEQYF

abundance: .
v_gene: TRBV6-5
j_gene: TRBJ1-2
len: 14
d_gene: TRBD1
CDR3nt: TGTGCCAGCAGTTACGCAGGGGGCGCGCGGGGCTACACCTTC
CDR3aa: CASSYAGGARGYTF

abundance: once
v_gene: TRBV7-8
j_gene: TRBJ2-3
len: 16
d_gene: TRBD2
CDR3nt: TGTGCCAGCAGCTTAAGGTTTCGAGCGGGAAAAGATACGCAGTATTTT
CDR3aa: CASSLRFRAGKDTQYF

abundance: .
v_gene: TRBV5-1
j_gene: TRBJ1-2
len: 13
d_gene: .
CDR3nt: TGCGCCAGCAGCTTGCAGGGCGACTATGGCTACACCTTC
CDR3aa: CASSLQGDYGYTF

abundance: .
v_gene: TRBV5-1
j_gene: TRBJ2-3
len: 16
d_gene: TRBD2
CDR3nt: TGCGCCAGCAGCTTGGCCGGCGGGGGGGCCGGAGATACGCAGTATTTT
CDR3aa: CASSLAGGGAGDTQYF

abundance: few
v_gene: TRBV12-3/TRBV12-4
j_gene: TRBJ1-2
len: 13
d_gene: .
CDR3nt: TGTGCCAGCAGTAGCCGACAGGACGGGGGCTACACCTTC
CDR3aa: CASSSRQDGGYTF

abundance: .
v_gene: TRBV10-3
j_gene: TRBJ1-1
len: 15
d_gene: .
CDR3nt: TGTGCCATCAGTGTGGAGGCAGGGGCGAACACTGAAGCTTTCTTT
CDR3aa: CAISVEAGANTEAFF

abundance: .
v_gene: TRBV25-1
j_gene: TRBJ1-2
len: 12
d_gene: .
CDR3nt: TGTGCCAGCAGTGACAGGGGCTATGGCTACACCTTC
CDR3aa: CASSDRGYGYTF

abundance: .
v_gene: TRBV6-5
j_gene: TRBJ2-2
len: 15
d_gene: TRBD2
CDR3nt: TGTGCCAGCAGCCGCGGGGGGACGAACACCGGGGAGCTGTTTTTT
CDR3aa: CASSRGGTNTGELFF

abundance: .
v_gene: TRBV25-1
j_gene: TRBJ1-2
len: 15
d_gene: TRBD1
CDR3nt: TGTGCCAGCAGTGATCGGGACAGGGAGAACTATGGCTACACCTTC
CDR3aa: CASSDRDRENYGYTF

abundance: .
v_gene: TRBV6-2/TRBV6-3
j_gene: TRBJ2-1
len: 15
d_gene: TRBD2
CDR3nt: TGTGCCAGCAGTGACGGGACTAGCGGGAACAATGAGCAGTTCTTC
CDR3aa: CASSDGTSGNNEQFF

abundance: once
v_gene: TRBV7-2
j_gene: TRBJ1-2
len: 14
d_gene: .
CDR3nt: TGTGCCAGCAGCTCCGACGGGGAAAACTATGGCTACACCTTC
CDR3aa: CASSSDGENYGYTF

abundance: .
v_gene: TRBV10-1
j_gene: TRBJ1-1
len: 15
d_gene: .
CDR3nt: TGCGCCAGCAGTGAGTCGTATGGGGGCACCACTGAAGCTTTCTTT
CDR3aa: CASSESYGGTTEAFF

abundance: .
v_gene: TRBV7-3
j_gene: TRBJ2-1
len: 14
d_gene: TRBD2
CDR3nt: TGTGCCAGCAGCTTAAGTAGCGGGGGGAATGAGCAGTTCTTC
CDR3aa: CASSLSSGGNEQFF

abundance: .
v_gene: TRBV24-1
j_gene: TRBJ2-3
len: 13
d_gene: .
CDR3nt: TGTGCCACCAGGCGGGACTCGACAGATACGCAGTATTTT
CDR3aa: CATRRDSTDTQYF

abundance: .
v_gene: TRBV7-3
j_gene: TRBJ1-2
len: 13
d_gene: .
CDR3nt: TGTGCCAGCAGCCGCGACAGATCCTATGGCTACACCTTC
CDR3aa: CASSRDRSYGYTF

abundance: .
v_gene: TRBV27
j_gene: TRBJ1-2
len: 14
d_gene: .
CDR3nt: TGTGCCAGCAGTTTAATGGAGGGGACGGGTGGCTACACCTTC
CDR3aa: CASSLMEGTGGYTF

abundance: .
v_gene: TRBV4-1
j_gene: TRBJ2-2
len: 17
d_gene: TRBD1
CDR3nt: TGCGCCAGCAGCCAACCCAGGAGGACAGGTCCCACCGGGGAGCTGTTTTTT
CDR3aa: CASSQPRRTGPTGELFF

abundance: .
v_gene: TRBV7-9
j_gene: TRBJ1-2
len: 13
d_gene: .
CDR3nt: TGTGCCAGCAGCTTAACGACAGAGTATGGCTACACCTTC
CDR3aa: CASSLTTEYGYTF

abundance: .
v_gene: TRBV30
j_gene: TRBJ2-1
len: 14
d_gene: .
CDR3nt: TGTGCCTGGAGTGGAGAATTGGGGGGCAATGAGCAGTTCTTC
CDR3aa: CAWSGELGGNEQFF

abundance: .
v_gene: TRBV18
j_gene: TRBJ2-5
len: 15
d_gene: .
CDR3nt: TGTGCCAGCTCACCTTTGACAGGAGCCGGGGAGACCCAGTACTTC
CDR3aa: CASSPLTGAGETQYF

abundance: .
v_gene: TRBV5-1
j_gene: TRBJ2-2
len: 18
d_gene: TRBD2
CDR3nt: TGCGCCAGCAGCTCCCTGTCCCCGAGCGGGGGTAGCACCGGGGAGCTGTTTTTT
CDR3aa: CASSSLSPSGGSTGELFF

abundance: .
v_gene: TRBV18
j_gene: TRBJ1-1
len: 14
d_gene: TRBD1
CDR3nt: TGTGCCAGCTCACCACCGAGTGGGACAGTTGAAGCTTTCTTT
CDR3aa: CASSPPSGTVEAFF

abundance: .
v_gene: TRBV5-1
j_gene: TRBJ1-5
len: 14
d_gene: .
CDR3nt: TGCGCCAGCAGCTTGGGGGCAGCAAATCAGCCCCAGCATTTT
CDR3aa: CASSLGAANQPQHF

abundance: .
v_gene: TRBV12-3/TRBV12-4
j_gene: TRBJ1-2
len: 13
d_gene: .
CDR3nt: TGTGCCAGCAGCCGCGGGGGTGCGGATGGCTACACCTTC
CDR3aa: CASSRGGADGYTF

abundance: .
v_gene: TRBV9
j_gene: TRBJ2-3
len: 15
d_gene: .
CDR3nt: TGTGCCAGCAGCGTAGGTTCCCTGTACACAGATACGCAGTATTTT
CDR3aa: CASSVGSLYTDTQYF

abundance: few
v_gene: TRBV13
j_gene: TRBJ1-1
len: 12
d_gene: .
CDR3nt: TGTGCCAGCAGCTTGGGGGGGGTAAGGGCTTTCTTT
CDR3aa: CASSLGGVRAFF

abundance: .
v_gene: TRBV6-5
j_gene: TRBJ1-2
len: 13
d_gene: .
CDR3nt: TGTGCCAGCAGTAGCGTTTCTAACTATGGCTACACCTTC
CDR3aa: CASSSVSNYGYTF

abundance: .
v_gene: TRBV5-5
j_gene: TRBJ2-3
len: 16
d_gene: .
CDR3nt: TGTGCCAGCAGCTTGGTGCGGGGCTCTAGCACAGATACGCAGTATTTT
CDR3aa: CASSLVRGSSTDTQYF

abundance: .
v_gene: TRBV11-2
j_gene: TRBJ2-7
len: 13
d_gene: TRBD1
CDR3nt: TGTGCCAGCAGCCTGGACAGGGTCGGCGAGCAGTACTTC
CDR3aa: CASSLDRVGEQYF

abundance: .
v_gene: TRBV6-1
j_gene: TRBJ1-5
len: 15
d_gene: TRBD1
CDR3nt: TGTGCCAGCACCGCCACAGGGGGTAGCAATCAGCCCCAGCATTTT
CDR3aa: CASTATGGSNQPQHF

abundance: .
v_gene: TRBV5-1
j_gene: TRBJ2-3
len: 14
d_gene: TRBD2
CDR3nt: TGCGCCAGCAGCCCGGGACTAGCAGTCGATACGCAGTATTTT
CDR3aa: CASSPGLAVDTQYF

abundance: .
v_gene: TRBV27
j_gene: TRBJ2-7
len: 14
d_gene: TRBD1
CDR3nt: TGTGCCAGCAGTTTTAGGACAGGTCCCTACGAGCAGTACTTC
CDR3aa: CASSFRTGPYEQYF